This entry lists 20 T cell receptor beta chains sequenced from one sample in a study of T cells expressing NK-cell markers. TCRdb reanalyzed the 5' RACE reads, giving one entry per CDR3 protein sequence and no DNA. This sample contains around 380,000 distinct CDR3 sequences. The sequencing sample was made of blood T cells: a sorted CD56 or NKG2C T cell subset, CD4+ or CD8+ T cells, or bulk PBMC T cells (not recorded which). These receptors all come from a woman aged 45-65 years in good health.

The CDR3 here is CASSHQTGYTGELFF. The chain combines TRBV7-9 with TRBJ2-2; TCRdb gives TRBD1 as the D gene, but with no DNA this cannot be confirmed. From germline, CDR1 is SEHNR and CDR2 FQNEAQ (reference sequence). This CDR3 has 15 residues.

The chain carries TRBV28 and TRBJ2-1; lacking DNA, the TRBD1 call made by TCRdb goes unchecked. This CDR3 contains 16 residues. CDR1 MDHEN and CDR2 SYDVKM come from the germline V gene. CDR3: CASSPEGQGTYNEQFF.

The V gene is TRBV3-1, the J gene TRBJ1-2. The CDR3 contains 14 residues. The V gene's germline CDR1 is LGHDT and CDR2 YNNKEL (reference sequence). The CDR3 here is CASSQESAVRGYTF.

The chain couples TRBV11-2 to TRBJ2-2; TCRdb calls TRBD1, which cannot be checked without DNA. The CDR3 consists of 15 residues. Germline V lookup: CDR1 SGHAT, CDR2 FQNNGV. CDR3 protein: CASSLVQVHTGELFF. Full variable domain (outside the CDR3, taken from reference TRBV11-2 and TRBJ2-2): EAGVAQSPRYKIIEKRQSVAFWCNPISGHATLYWYQQILGQGPKLLIQFQNNGVVDDSQLPKDRFSAERLKGVDSTLKIQPAKLEDSAVYLCASSLVQVHTGELFFGEGSRLTVL.

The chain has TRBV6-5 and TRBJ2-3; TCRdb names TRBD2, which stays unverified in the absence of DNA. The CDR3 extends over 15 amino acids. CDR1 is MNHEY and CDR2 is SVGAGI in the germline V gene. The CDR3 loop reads CASSTLAGTVNTQYF.

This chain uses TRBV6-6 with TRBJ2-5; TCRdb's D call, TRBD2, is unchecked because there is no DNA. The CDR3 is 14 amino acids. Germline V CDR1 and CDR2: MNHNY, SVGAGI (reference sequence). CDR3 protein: CASSYPGTQETQYF.

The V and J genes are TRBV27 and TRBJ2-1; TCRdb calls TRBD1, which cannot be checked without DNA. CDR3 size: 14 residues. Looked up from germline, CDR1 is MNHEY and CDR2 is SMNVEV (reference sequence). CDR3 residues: CASSLWQGRNEQFF.

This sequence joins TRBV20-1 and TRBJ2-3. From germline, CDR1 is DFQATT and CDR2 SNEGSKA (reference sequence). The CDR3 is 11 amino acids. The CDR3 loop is CSARLQGPQYF.

CDR3: CASSFRAEDGYTF. V and J are TRBV27 and TRBJ1-2; there is no DNA to check the TCRdb D call of TRBD1. Germline V gives CDR1 MNHEY, CDR2 SMNVEV (reference sequence). CDR3 length: 13 amino acids.

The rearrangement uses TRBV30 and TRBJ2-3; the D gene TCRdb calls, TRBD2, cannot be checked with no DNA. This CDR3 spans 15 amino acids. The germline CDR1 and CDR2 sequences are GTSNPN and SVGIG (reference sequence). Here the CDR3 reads CAWSYSGSLTDTQYF.

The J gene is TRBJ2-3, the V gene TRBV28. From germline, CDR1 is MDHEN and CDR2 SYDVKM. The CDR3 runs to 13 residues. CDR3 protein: CASTWGSTDTQYF. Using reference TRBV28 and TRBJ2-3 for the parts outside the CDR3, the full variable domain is DVKVTQSSRYLVKRTGEKVFLECVQDMDHENMFWYRQDPGLGLRLIYFSYDVKMKEKGDIPEGYSVSREKKERFSLILESASTNQTSMYLCASTWGSTDTQYFGPGTRLTVL.

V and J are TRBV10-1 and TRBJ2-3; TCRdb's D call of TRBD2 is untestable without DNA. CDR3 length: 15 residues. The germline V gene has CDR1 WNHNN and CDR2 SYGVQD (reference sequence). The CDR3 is CASSSGAVSTDTQYF.

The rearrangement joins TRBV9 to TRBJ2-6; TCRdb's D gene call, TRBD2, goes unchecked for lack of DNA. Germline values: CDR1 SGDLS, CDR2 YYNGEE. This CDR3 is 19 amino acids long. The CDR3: CASSVAKRATISGANVLTF.

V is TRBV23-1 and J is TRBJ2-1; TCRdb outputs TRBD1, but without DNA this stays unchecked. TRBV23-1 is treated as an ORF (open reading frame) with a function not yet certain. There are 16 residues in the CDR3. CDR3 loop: CASRYRGRSSYNEQFF.

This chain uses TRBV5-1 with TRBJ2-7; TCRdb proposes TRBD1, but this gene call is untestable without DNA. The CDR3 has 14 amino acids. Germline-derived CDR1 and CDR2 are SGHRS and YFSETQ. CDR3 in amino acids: CASSPVPNSYEQYF.

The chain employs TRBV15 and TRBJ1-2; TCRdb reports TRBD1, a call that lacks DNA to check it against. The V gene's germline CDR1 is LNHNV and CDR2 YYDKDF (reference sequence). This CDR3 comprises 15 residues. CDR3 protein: CATSRDLGDSYGYTF.

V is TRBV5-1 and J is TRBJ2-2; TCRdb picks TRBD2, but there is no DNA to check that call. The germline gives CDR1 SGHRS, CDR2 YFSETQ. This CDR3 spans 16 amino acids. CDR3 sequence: CASSLVASGNTGELFF.

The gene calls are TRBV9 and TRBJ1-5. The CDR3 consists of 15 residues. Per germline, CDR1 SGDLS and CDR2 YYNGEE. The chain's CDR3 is CASSVGSVSNQPQHF. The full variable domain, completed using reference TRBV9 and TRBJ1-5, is DSGVTQTPKHLITATGQRVTLRCSPRSGDLSVYWYQQSLDQGLQFLIQYYNGEERAKGNILERFSAQQFPDLHSELNLSSLELGDSALYFCASSVGSVSNQPQHFGDGTRLSIL.

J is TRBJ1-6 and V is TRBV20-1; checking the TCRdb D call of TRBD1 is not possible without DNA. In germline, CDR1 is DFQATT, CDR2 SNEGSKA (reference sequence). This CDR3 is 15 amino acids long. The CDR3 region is CSASVDRVANSPLHF.

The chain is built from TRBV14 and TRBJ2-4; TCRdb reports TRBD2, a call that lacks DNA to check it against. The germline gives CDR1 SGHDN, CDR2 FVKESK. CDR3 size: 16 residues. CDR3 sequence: CASSLDSARAKNIQYF.